Below are 4 T cell receptor beta chains sequenced from a single sample in a study of blood T cells in healthy people across ages (dated by TCRdb to 2014 to 2015). Libraries were made using 5' RACE. The sequencer listed for this sample is Illumina HiSeq 2500. The second PCR ran for roughly 7 to 11 cycles and used a J-beta primer mix along with a sample-barcoded 5' primer. In-frame beta chains were kept once TCRdb had trimmed the public reads at Q25 with fastp and called clones with MiXCR. A single entry per CDR3 protein holds the most common genes and DNA from its merged rows. This sample has approximately 810,000 distinct CDR3 sequences in its table, and 36% of those were observed once. The ten top clones hold about an eighth of the sample. Material for sequencing was blood. These receptors came from a man aged 18 to 29 in good health.

This clonotype was seen a handful of times. The rearrangement links TRBV3-1 to TRBJ2-3; TRBD1 aligns across 7 bases. The CDR3 is 15 residues long. J was trimmed by 4 bases and V by 2 bases; bases with no gene match: 6. Looked up from germline, CDR1 is LGHDT and CDR2 is YNNKEL (reference sequence). The CDR3 nucleotides read TGTGCCAGCAGCCAACCGACAGGGCCGCCAGATACGCAGTATTTT. It encodes CASSQPTGPPDTQYF.

This clonotype was recorded at least ten times. The chain is built from TRBV2 and TRBJ2-5, with 8 bases aligning to TRBD1. V lost 6 bases to trimming and J lost 1 base; unmatched junction nucleotides: 4. This CDR3 has 14 amino acids. From germline, CDR1 is SNHLY and CDR2 FYNNEI. DNA for the CDR3: TGTGCCAGCAGAGAGACAGGGGCCCAAGAGACCCAGTACTTC. Translation: CASRETGAQETQYF.

V and J are TRBV6-5 and TRBJ1-2; 8 bases align to TRBD1. V shed 4 bases and J 4 bases; nucleotides not matched to a gene: 5. Germline CDR1 and CDR2: MNHEY and SVGAGI. The CDR3 totals 14 residues. The CDR3 protein is CASSLTGQGYGYTF. The CDR3 coding sequence is TGTGCCAGCAGTTTAACTGGACAGGGCTATGGCTACACCTTC.

The chain is built from TRBV5-1 and TRBJ2-5; perhaps TRBD2 as D (6 bases). Per germline, CDR1 SGHRS and CDR2 YFSETQ. V was cut by 0 bases and J by 9 bases, with 15 bases left in between. The CDR3 runs 14 residues. The CDR3 protein is CASSLVRDEGAQYF. CDR3 coding DNA: TGCGCCAGCAGCTTGGTGCGGGATGAGGGCGCCCAGTACTTC.